This record looks at one T cell receptor (beta chain) sequence and its context. Its target is not known. The sample is drawn from a study of radiotherapy plus CTLA-4 blockade in lung cancer. Study as a whole: Objective responses were observed in about a sixth of patients, and disease control was achieved by 30% to 40%.

Points from the study as a whole: Interferon-beta, together with early blood T cell clone dynamics, reportedly best predicted response.

Focal radiation was given together with CTLA-4 blockade (ipilimumab) to patients with chemo-refractory metastatic non-small-cell lung cancer. V lost 4 bases and J lost 4, with 12 bases in between. The germline V gene encodes CDR1 MDHEN and CDR2 SYDVKM. This CDR3 region has 14 residues. Using immunoSEQ multiplex PCR, the repertoire was profiled, and TCRdb retains in-frame clones only, with some absent. In the table there are about 24,000 clones, 71% of which are singletons. V and J are TRBV28 and TRBJ2-3; tentatively, D is TRBD2 (7 bases). The sequence derives from a human donor with non-small cell lung cancer whose response to radiotherapy plus ipilimumab could not be evaluated. This material consisted of peripheral blood, taken from a patient treated with radiotherapy plus ipilimumab. CDR3 bases: TGTGCCAGCAGTTGGGGGGCGGGGGCAGATACGCAGTATTTT. Amino acids: CASSWGAGADTQYF.